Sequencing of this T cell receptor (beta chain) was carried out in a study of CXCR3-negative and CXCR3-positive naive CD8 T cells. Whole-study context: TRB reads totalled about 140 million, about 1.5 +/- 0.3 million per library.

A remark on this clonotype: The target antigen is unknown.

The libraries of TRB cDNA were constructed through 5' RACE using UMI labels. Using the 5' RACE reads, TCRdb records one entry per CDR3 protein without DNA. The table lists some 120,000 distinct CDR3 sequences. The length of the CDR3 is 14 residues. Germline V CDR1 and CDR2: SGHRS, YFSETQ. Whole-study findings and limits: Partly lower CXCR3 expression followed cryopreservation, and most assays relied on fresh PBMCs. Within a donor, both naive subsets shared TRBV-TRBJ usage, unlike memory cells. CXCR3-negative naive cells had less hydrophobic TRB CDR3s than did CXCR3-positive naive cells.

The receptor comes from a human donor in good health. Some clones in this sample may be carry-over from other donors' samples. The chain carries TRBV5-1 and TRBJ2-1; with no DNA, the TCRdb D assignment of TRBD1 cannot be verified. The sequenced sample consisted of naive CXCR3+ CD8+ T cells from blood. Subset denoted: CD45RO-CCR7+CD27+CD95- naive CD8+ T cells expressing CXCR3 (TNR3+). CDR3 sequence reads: CASSLAGGLSEQFF.